The TCR beta chain under discussion was sequenced for a study of siplizumab effects on memory and regulatory T cells (dated by TCRdb to about 2019). Notes on the research overall: The study examined how the anti-CD2 antibody siplizumab affects alloreactive T-cell subsets in allogeneic mixed lymphocyte reactions built from human PBMCs.

A word on this clone: Its antigen specificity is not known. Per-base qualities were not stored, and no clone one base away is much larger.

TCRbeta CDR3 sequencing was performed on sorted unstimulated T cells and on proliferating T cells recovered from mixed lymphocyte reactions. Fresh whole blood from 9 to 10 HLA-typed healthy donors served as the source for isolating PBMCs. The library came from the immunoSEQ multiplex PCR assay. Each sample had some 96,000 TCR templates assayed by the deep sequencing platform. Genomic DNA extracted from sorted T cells was used for TCRbeta CDR3 sequencing. The original methods were these. Clonal analysis of TCRbeta CDR3 data was done in the R programming language. Alloreactive CD4+ and CD8+ clones were defined by comparing unstimulated samples with post-reaction CFSE-low samples. Regulatory or non-regulatory origin of alloreactive CD4+ clones was assigned by matching sequences to the sorted unstimulated Treg and non-Treg repertoires. Here the immuneACCESS table is served through TCRdb, limited to in-frame sequences with V and J called. Missing clones are a known gap in these copies; in checked studies unresolved V genes cover under half, and the rest lacks a known reason. Clone size and V and J calls were adopted from that table, with D and trimming inferred from the DNA. This sample gives about 100,000 clones in total; about 94% of them show up just once. The ten largest clonotypes hold around 1.1% of the sample.

Including cysteine and phenylalanine, the CDR3 has 15 amino acids. The CDR3 DNA has 45 bases and is translated from base 1. Taken from the germline V gene, the CDR1 and CDR2 loops are SGHTA and FQGNSA. Deletion took 2 bases off V and 2 bases off J, with a span of 13 bases between the germline ends. Overall study results and their limits: For roughly 80-96% of proliferating CD4+ or CD8+ clones, no naive or memory phenotype could be assigned. Of the alloreactive CD4+ clones that could be mapped, the Treg-derived share averaged roughly 73% with siplizumab compared with approximately 25% in control reactions. Unstimulated naive T cells appeared to be more diverse than memory T cells, and naive cells seemed to make a substantial contribution to the alloresponse. Because sequences below about 10^-5 frequency were poorly captured, only a minor fraction of alloreactive clones could be mapped to unstimulated subsets. Whether proliferating Tregs from siplizumab cultures actually had suppressive function was not functionally confirmed. The cumulative frequency of alloreactive sequences that could be traced back to unstimulated CD4+ memory T cells was significantly reduced by siplizumab.

Input material: CD4+ T cells sorted from blood. This TCR came from a human donor in good health. The V and J segments used are TRBV7-2 and TRBJ2-7, with TRBD2 perhaps the D gene, on 6 matching bases. CDR3 reads: CASSLSPGLTYEQYF. The nucleotide sequence reads TGTGCCAGCAGCTTATCACCGGGACTCACCTACGAGCAGTACTTC. The variable domain in full, with residues beyond the CDR3 obtained from the reference TRBV7-2 and TRBJ2-7 genes, is GAGVSQSPSNKVTEKGKDVELRCDPISGHTALYWYRQSLGQGLEFLIYFQGNSAPDKSGLPSDRFSAERTGGSVSTLTIQRTQQEDSAVYLCASSLSPGLTYEQYFGPGTRLTVT.